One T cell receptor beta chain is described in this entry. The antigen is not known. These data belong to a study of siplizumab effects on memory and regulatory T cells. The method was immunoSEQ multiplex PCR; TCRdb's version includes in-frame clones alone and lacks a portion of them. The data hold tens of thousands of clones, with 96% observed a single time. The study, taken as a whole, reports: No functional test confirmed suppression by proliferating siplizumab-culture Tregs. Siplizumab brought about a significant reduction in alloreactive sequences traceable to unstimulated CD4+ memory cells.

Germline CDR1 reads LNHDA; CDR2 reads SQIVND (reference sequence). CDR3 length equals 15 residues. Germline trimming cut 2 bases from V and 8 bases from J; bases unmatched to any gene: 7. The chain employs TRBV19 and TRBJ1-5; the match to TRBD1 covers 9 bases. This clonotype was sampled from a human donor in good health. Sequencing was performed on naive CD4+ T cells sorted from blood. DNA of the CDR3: TGTGCCAGTAGTATAAACAGGGGGCAGTTCGAGCCCCAGCATTTT. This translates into CASSINRGQFEPQHF.